This record concerns one T cell receptor (beta chain) sequence. This entry is derived from a study of blood T cell repertoires in COVID-19. Background on the study: Sites in the United States, Italy and Spain provided acute and convalescent COVID-19 samples. The analysed material was cDNA or gDNA that came from T cells, B-cell-depleted T cells, or PBMCs.

In the original analysis: Researchers report that nucleated cell counts were estimated from reference gene primer amplification. Sequenced by immunoSEQ multiplex PCR; TCRdb stores in-frame clones only, minus some. The D gene and trimming were derived from the DNA, and the V and J assignments and clone size from that table. The sample holds 250,000 to 350,000 clones, 84% seen once. The length of the CDR3 is 15 residues. Germline V lookup: CDR1 MDHEN, CDR2 SYDVKM. V gave up 3 bases and J gave up 5 bases; unmatched junction bases: 10. Followed over time, Seattle patients had been enrolled while infection was active.

This receptor was taken from a human donor with COVID-19, enrolled during active disease. The donor label of this sample is uncertain. Sample: peripheral blood. The chain carries TRBV28 and TRBJ2-7, with TRBD1 matching over 7 bases. The CDR3 region is CASSFGETGPNEQYF. The CDR3 coding sequence is TGTGCCAGCAGTTTCGGAGAGACAGGGCCCAACGAGCAGTACTTC.